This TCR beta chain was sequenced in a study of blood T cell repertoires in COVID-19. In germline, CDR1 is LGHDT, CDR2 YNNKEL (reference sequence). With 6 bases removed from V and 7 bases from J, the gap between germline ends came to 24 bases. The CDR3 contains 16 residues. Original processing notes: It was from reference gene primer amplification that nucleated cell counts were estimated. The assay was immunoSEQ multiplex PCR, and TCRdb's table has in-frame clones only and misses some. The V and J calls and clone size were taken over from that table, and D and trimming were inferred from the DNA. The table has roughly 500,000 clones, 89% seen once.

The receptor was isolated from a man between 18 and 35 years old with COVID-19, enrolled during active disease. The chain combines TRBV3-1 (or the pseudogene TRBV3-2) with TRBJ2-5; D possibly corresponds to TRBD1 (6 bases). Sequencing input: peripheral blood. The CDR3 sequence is CASSPSGTPQEGTQYF. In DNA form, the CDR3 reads TGTGCCAGCAGTCCTTCCGGGACACCTCAAGAGGGGACCCAGTACTTC.